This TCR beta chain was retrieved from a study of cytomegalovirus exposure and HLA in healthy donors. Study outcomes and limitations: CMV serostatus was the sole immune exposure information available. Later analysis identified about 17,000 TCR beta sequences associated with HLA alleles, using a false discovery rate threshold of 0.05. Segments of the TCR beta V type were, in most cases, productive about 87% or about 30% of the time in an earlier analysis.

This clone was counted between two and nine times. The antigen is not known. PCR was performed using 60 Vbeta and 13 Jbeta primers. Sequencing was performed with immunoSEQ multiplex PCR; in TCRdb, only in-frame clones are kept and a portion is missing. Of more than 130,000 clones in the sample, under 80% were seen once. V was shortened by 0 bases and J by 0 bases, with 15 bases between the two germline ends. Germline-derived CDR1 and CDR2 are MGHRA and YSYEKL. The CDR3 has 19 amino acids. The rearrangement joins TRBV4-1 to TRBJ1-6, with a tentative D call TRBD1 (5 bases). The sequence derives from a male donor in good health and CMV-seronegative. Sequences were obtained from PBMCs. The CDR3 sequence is CASSQDKQVLSSYNSPLHF. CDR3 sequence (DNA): TGCGCCAGCAGCCAAGATAAACAGGTCCTCAGCTCCTATAATTCACCCCTCCACTTT.